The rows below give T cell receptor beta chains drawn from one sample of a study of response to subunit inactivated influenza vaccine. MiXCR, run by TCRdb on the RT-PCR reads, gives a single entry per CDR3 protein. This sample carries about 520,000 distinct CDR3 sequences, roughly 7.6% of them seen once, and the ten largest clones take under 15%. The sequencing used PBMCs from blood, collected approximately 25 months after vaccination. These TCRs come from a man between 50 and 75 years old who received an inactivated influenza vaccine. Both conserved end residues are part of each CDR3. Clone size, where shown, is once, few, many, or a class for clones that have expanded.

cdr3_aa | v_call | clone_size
CASSPRGPGGGYTF | TRBV6-1 | .
CASSLFAGGPDTQYF | TRBV5-1 | .
CSARERRAQYF | TRBV20-1 | many
CASSRTGGRDIQYF | TRBV5-1 | many
CASSRTGGETGELFF | TRBV6-4 | many
CSAQDREETQYF | TRBV20-1 | many
CASSFSRGVETQYF | TRBV5-1 | many
CSVGGYSYNEQFF | TRBV29-1 | many
CSAPATGLRTQYF | TRBV20-1 | .
CASRTAVSYNSPLHF | TRBV19 | few
CASSLGSPEKLFF | TRBV7-2 | few
CASSVGAGGTNEQFF | TRBV9 | .
CASSFQGALDDEQFF | TRBV7-9 | many
CASSLERGGYGWTGELFF | TRBV11-2 | many
CASSRSTGLSYEQYF | TRBV28 | few
CASSLWTAEQFF | TRBV12-3/TRBV12-4 | few
CASSQYVAGGRGDEQFF | TRBV4-3 | .
CAWSVTGRGLGEAFF | TRBV30 | .
CASSQGSMGPQHF | TRBV3-1 | .
CATSRDLAQHNEQFF | TRBV15 | .
CASTDFEGADQPQHF | TRBV6-2/TRBV6-3 | few
CASRREETQYF | TRBV7-2 | many
CASSSTSGGSNTQYF | TRBV12-3/TRBV12-4 | few
CASRWTGVNEKLFF | TRBV12-3/TRBV12-4 | .
CAWSAGTDTQYF | TRBV30 | few
CASSTRTGSSEQFF | TRBV5-1 | .
CASSLWGNPNEQFF | TRBV11-3 | few
CASSPVGAGTGELFF | TRBV4-3 | .
CASSLSLAGGHNEQFF | TRBV7-9 | few